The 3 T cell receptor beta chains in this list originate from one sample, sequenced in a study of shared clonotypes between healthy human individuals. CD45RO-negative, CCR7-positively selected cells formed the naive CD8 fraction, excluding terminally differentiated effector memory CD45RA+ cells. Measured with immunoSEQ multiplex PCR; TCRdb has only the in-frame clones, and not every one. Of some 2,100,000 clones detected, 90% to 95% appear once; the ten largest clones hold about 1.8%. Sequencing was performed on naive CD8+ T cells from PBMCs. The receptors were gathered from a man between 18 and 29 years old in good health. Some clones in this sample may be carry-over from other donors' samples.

This CDR3 reads CASSQVQRETQYF. In DNA form, the CDR3 reads TGCGCCAGCAGCCAAGTACAGCGGGAGACCCAGTACTTC. This sequence joins TRBV4-1 and TRBJ2-5, with D possibly TRBD2 on 5 matching bases. Trimming removed 1 base from V and 5 bases from J, with 8 bases in between. This CDR3 region has 13 residues. Germline CDR1 and CDR2: MGHRA and YSYEKL.

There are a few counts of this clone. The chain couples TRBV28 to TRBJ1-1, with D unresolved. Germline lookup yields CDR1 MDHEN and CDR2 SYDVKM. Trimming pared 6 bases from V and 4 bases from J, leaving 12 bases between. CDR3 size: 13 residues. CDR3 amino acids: CASSDLLGTEAFF. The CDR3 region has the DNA TGTGCCAGCAGCGATCTATTAGGCACTGAAGCTTTCTTT.

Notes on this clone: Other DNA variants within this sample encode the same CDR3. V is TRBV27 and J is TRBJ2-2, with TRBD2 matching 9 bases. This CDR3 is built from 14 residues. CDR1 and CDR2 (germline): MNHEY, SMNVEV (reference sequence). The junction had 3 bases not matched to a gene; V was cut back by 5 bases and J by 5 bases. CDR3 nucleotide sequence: TGTGCCAGCAGTCTAGCGGGATCGACCGGGGAGCTGTTTTTT. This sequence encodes CASSLAGSTGELFF.